The 8 T cell receptor beta chains below were found in one sample sequenced in a study of CD8+ T cells in alopecia areata. Sequencing templates came from extracted RNA that was reverse transcribed into cDNA. Here immunoSEQ multiplex PCR was the method, and the copy in TCRdb shows in-frame clones only, minus some. The sample records about 7,400 clones, approximately 70% being singletons. Collected material from alopecia areata patients comprised lesional scalp punch biopsies and peripheral blood. Sequences were derived from skin, sampled at week 0. These receptor sequences come from a human donor with alopecia areata.

This clone was detected a few times. CDR3 amino acids: CASVDPTGHTEAFF. The CDR3 DNA sequence: TGTGCCAGCGTGGACCCAACTGGCCACACTGAAGCTTTCTTT. The chain carries TRBV27 and TRBJ1-1, with D unclear. V was trimmed by 8 bases and J by 3 bases, leaving 16 bases between them. CDR3 length: 14 residues. Germline CDR1 and CDR2: MNHEY and SMNVEV (reference sequence).

The chain has TRBV30 and TRBJ1-3; D not certain. Per the germline V gene, CDR1 is GTSNPN and CDR2 is SVGIG (reference sequence). The V and J ends lost 4 bases and 7 bases respectively, with 20 bases between them. This CDR3 spans 15 amino acids. CDR3 nucleotide sequence: TGTGCCTGGAAAGCTATCGCATTTTGGCGGAACACCATATATTTT. This sequence encodes CAWKAIAFWRNTIYF.

As for this clone: The CDR3 carries no conserved terminal phenylalanine or tryptophan, so it likely arises from a read error. The chain has TRBV6-5 and TRBJ1-5, with a possible D match to TRBD1 (5 bases). V lost 8 bases to trimming and J lost 4 bases, with 15 bases between them. CDR1 is MNHEY and CDR2 is SVGAGI in the germline V gene. This CDR3 has 14 amino acids. The CDR3 DNA reads as TGTGCCAGCGGTTGGGGGACCGTGAATCAGCCCCAGCATGTT. This sequence encodes CASGWGTVNQPQHV.

This chain uses TRBV19 with TRBJ2-3; 9 bases agree with TRBD2. The CDR3 length is 16 residues. The germline V gene has CDR1 LNHDA and CDR2 SQIVND (reference sequence). After removal of 5 bases from V and 0 bases from J, the junction contained 6 bases not matched to a gene. This CDR3 is CASSELLAGSTDTQYF. In DNA form, the CDR3 reads TGTGCCAGTAGTGAACTGCTAGCGGGGAGCACAGATACGCAGTATTTT. The variable domain in full, with the rest retrieved from reference TRBV19 and TRBJ2-3, is DGGITQSPKYLFRKEGQNVTLSCEQNLNHDAMYWYRQDPGQGLRLIYYSQIVNDFQKGDIAEGYSVSREKKESFPLTVTSAQKNPTAFYLCASSELLAGSTDTQYFGPGTRLTVL.

This clone occurred a few times. The V call is TRBV7-9, the J call TRBJ2-7; TRBD1 matches at 7 bases. The V gene's germline CDR1 is SEHNR and CDR2 FQNEAQ (reference sequence). Unmatched junction bases numbered 1, after V lost 1 base and J lost 4 bases. The CDR3 length is 13 residues. CDR3 nucleotides: TGTGCCAGCAGCTTAGGCAGGGGGTACGAGCAGTACTTC. Protein: CASSLGRGYEQYF. Complete variable domain (other parts from reference TRBV7-9 and TRBJ2-7): DTGVSQNPRHKITKRGQNVTFRCDPISEHNRLYWYRQTLGQGPEFLTYFQNEAQLEKSRLLSDRFSAERPKGSFSTLEIQRTEQGDSAMYLCASSLGRGYEQYFGPGTRLTVT.

The sample holds one count of this clone. The rearrangement joins TRBV19 to TRBJ1-2; 8 bases match TRBD1. Germline V gene data show CDR1 as LNHDA and CDR2 as SQIVND (reference sequence). Germline trimming cut 5 bases from V and 7 bases from J; bases unmatched to any gene: 12. CDR3 length equals 15 residues. In nucleotides, the CDR3 is TGTGCCAGTAGTGGATCGGACAGGGCTAGGAGTGGCTACACCTTC. This encodes CASSGSDRARSGYTF. The whole variable domain, remainder taken from reference TRBV19 and TRBJ1-2, is DGGITQSPKYLFRKEGQNVTLSCEQNLNHDAMYWYRQDPGQGLRLIYYSQIVNDFQKGDIAEGYSVSREKKESFPLTVTSAQKNPTAFYLCASSGSDRARSGYTFGSGTRLTVV.

This clone is a singleton in its sample. The V call is TRBV6-6, the J call TRBJ2-3, with 9 bases fitting TRBD2. J was trimmed by 0 bases and V by 2 bases; bases with no gene match: 3. The germline gives CDR1 MNHNY, CDR2 SVGAGI (reference sequence). This CDR3 is 16 amino acids long. This CDR3 is CASSYGLASSTDTQYF. CDR3 coding DNA: TGTGCCAGCAGTTACGGACTAGCGTCGAGCACAGATACGCAGTATTTT.

This clone appeared a single time. The V gene is TRBV6-5, the J gene TRBJ1-4; D unclear. The length of the CDR3 is 14 residues. Germline V gives CDR1 MNHEY, CDR2 SVGAGI. Trimming stripped 6 bases from V and 8 bases from J, with 16 bases between. The CDR3 DNA reads as TGTGCCAGCAGCTCTTATTTGTTGCGGGAAAAACTGTTTTTT. Translated: CASSSYLLREKLFF.